These 21 T cell receptor beta chains came from one sample sequenced in a study of vaccination effects on CD4 cells after COVID-19. ViraFEST assay sequencing came after antigen-specific CD4+ T cells were expanded with viral peptide pools. Having been cultured for about 10 days, the cells underwent CD4+ T cell isolation. This person caught SARS-CoV-2 sometime from March to December 2020, and PCR testing confirmed the infection. Antigens for these TCRs are unknown. Here immunoSEQ multiplex PCR was the method, and the copy in TCRdb shows in-frame clones only, minus some. The sample has more than 20,000 clones; 69% are singletons. The sequencing here drew on CD4+ T cells from PBMCs cultured with SARS-CoV-2 spike peptides, taken before COVID-19 vaccination. The receptors stem from a human donor who had a prior SARS-CoV-2 infection.

The gene calls are TRBV6-6 and TRBJ1-3; TRBD1 matches 8 bases. Germline V gene lookup returns CDR1 MNHNY and CDR2 SVGAGI (reference sequence). V was pared by 6 bases and J by 4 bases, with 11 bases of the junction left unmatched. The CDR3 is made up of 16 amino acids. Here the CDR3 reads CASRNPPRTGGNTIYF. The CDR3 region has the DNA TGTGCCAGCAGGAACCCCCCTCGGACAGGGGGAAACACCATATATTTT.

The chain joins TRBV11-3 to TRBJ2-5; D is undetermined. CDR3 length: 15 amino acids. The germline gives CDR1 SGHNT, CDR2 YENEEA. Trimming cost V 2 bases and J 1 base, with 11 bases left between them. The CDR3 protein is CASSLYSGSQETQYF. The CDR3 DNA follows: TGTGCCAGCAGCTTATATTCAGGTAGCCAAGAGACCCAGTACTTC.

The J gene is TRBJ2-7, the V gene TRBV7-2; D is ambiguous. The CDR3 extends over 13 amino acids. Germline V gives CDR1 SGHTA, CDR2 FQGNSA. Between the trimmed V and J ends, which lost 1 base and 5 bases, there was a span of 9 bases. The CDR3 DNA reads TGTGCCAGCAGCTTAGAACGAATCCACGAGCAGTACTTC. Translated, it gives CASSLERIHEQYF.

This clone came up a few times. The rearrangement links TRBV7-9 to TRBJ2-3, with TRBD2 as a possible D gene (6 bases). CDR1 is SEHNR, CDR2 FQNEAQ, per germline (reference sequence). The CDR3 has 14 amino acids. V was pared by 3 bases and J by 0 bases, with 7 bases between. CDR3 DNA: TGTGCCAGCAGCTTCGGGACTAGCACAGATACGCAGTATTTT. Its protein is CASSFGTSTDTQYF.

This chain connects TRBV4-1 to TRBJ1-2; 9 nucleotides match TRBD1. This CDR3 comprises 16 residues. Per the germline V gene, CDR1 is MGHRA and CDR2 is YSYEKL. Trimming at V came to 0 bases and at J to 7 bases, leaving 9 bases not matched to a gene. CDR3 region: CASSQDFTGGSGGYTF. The CDR3 coding sequence is TGCGCCAGCAGCCAAGATTTCACAGGGGGCTCCGGTGGCTACACCTTC.

The sample holds a few counts of this clone. The chain carries TRBV18 and TRBJ2-7; 9 positions agree with TRBD2. The V and J ends lost 5 bases and 3 bases, in that order; junction bases with no gene match: 5. Germline assignment: CDR1 KGHSH and CDR2 LQKENI. The CDR3 consists of 14 residues. The CDR3 sequence: CASSSGTSIYEQYF. CDR3 nucleotides: TGTGCCAGCTCATCAGGGACTAGCATCTACGAGCAGTACTTC. Full variable domain (remainder filled in from reference TRBV18 and TRBJ2-7): NAGVMQNPRHLVRRRGQEARLRCSPMKGHSHVYWYRQLPEEGLKFMVYLQKENIIDESGMPKERFSAEFPKEGPSILRIQQVVRGDSAAYFCASSSGTSIYEQYFGPGTRLTVT.

Only a few counts were recorded for this clone. The V and J genes are TRBV11-3 and TRBJ1-2; D not resolved. The CDR3 loop spans 12 amino acids. Germline V gene data show CDR1 as SGHNT and CDR2 as YENEEA. Trimming shortened V by 3 bases and J by 7 bases, and 9 bases separated the two germline ends. The CDR3 bases are TGTGCCAGCAGCTTGTCACTAGGTGGCTACACCTTC. Its protein is CASSLSLGGYTF.

This clone showed up just a few times. The chain carries TRBV7-9 and TRBJ2-1; 11 bases are a match to TRBD2. Germline V CDR1 and CDR2: SEHNR, FQNEAQ (reference sequence). The CDR3 sequence is 17 residues long. V dropped 0 bases and J dropped 9; count of bases not matched to a gene: 10. CDR3 amino acids: CASSLARLAGGPGEQFF. CDR3 DNA sequence: TGTGCCAGCAGCTTAGCCCGATTAGCGGGAGGGCCGGGTGAGCAGTTCTTC.

The chain couples TRBV28 to TRBJ2-2; D may be TRBD2 (6 bases). Deletions cut 2 bases from V and 6 bases from J, with 13 bases between. This CDR3 spans 15 amino acids. CDR1 MDHEN and CDR2 SYDVKM come from the germline V gene. DNA of the CDR3: TGTGCCAGCAGTTTAGGAGGGAATCGCGCCGGGGAGCTGTTTTTT. It specifies CASSLGGNRAGELFF.

The chain combines TRBV5-1 with TRBJ2-5; 9 positions match TRBD1. The CDR3 length is 16 residues. Germline loops: CDR1 SGHRS, CDR2 YFSETQ. V gave up 1 base and J gave up 1 base; unmatched junction bases: 5. The CDR3 DNA sequence: TGCGCCAGCAGCTTGACGGCGGGACAGGGCCAAGAGACCCAGTACTTC. Protein sequence: CASSLTAGQGQETQYF.

J is TRBJ2-1 and V is TRBV7-6; 7 bases map to TRBD1. With V trimmed by 5 bases and J by 5 bases, 3 bases remained unmatched. CDR1 SGHVS and CDR2 FNYEAQ come from the germline V gene. CDR3 length equals 13 residues. CDR3 nucleotides: TGTGCCAGCAGCCAGGGACAGAACAATGAGCAGTTCTTC. This gives the protein CASSQGQNNEQFF.

The V and J genes are TRBV5-1 and TRBJ2-7; D is tentatively TRBD1 or TRBD2 (5 bases each). V lost 0 bases, J lost 6 bases, and 13 bases lay in between. The CDR3 is 14 residues long. The germline V gene has CDR1 SGHRS and CDR2 YFSETQ. The CDR3 nucleotides are TGCGCCAGCAGCTTGGAGGGACCGGGGAGCGAGCAGTACTTC. It specifies CASSLEGPGSEQYF.

The chain recombines TRBV7-2 with TRBJ2-5, with TRBD2 matching 10 bases. Germline trimming cut 5 bases from V and 7 bases from J; bases unmatched to any gene: 16. Germline CDR1 SGHTA, CDR2 FQGNSA. The CDR3 loop spans 17 amino acids. The CDR3 spells CASSPSRVAGGAGTQYF. For the CDR3, the DNA is TGTGCCAGCAGCCCGTCTCGGGTAGCGGGGGGAGCAGGGACCCAGTACTTC.

The rearrangement uses TRBV5-1 and TRBJ2-7; D possibly corresponds to TRBD1 (6 bases). Trimming left V 4 bases short and J 0 bases short, with 14 bases between. Germline CDR1 is SGHRS and CDR2 is YFSETQ. The length of the CDR3 is 15 residues. The CDR3 loop is CASSTTGLRSYEQYF. The CDR3 DNA reads TGCGCCAGCAGCACTACAGGGTTGCGCTCCTACGAGCAGTACTTC.

The chain uses TRBV11-3 and TRBJ2-1; no clear D gene. The CDR3 loop spans 13 amino acids. Germline lookup yields CDR1 SGHNT and CDR2 YENEEA. V dropped 2 bases and J dropped 6 bases, with 8 bases sitting between them. The CDR3 is CASSLSRGNEQFF. CDR3 sequence (DNA): TGTGCCAGCAGCTTAAGTCGAGGCAATGAGCAGTTCTTC. Variable domain in full (rest from reference TRBV11-3 and TRBJ2-1): EAGVVQSPRYKIIEKKQPVAFWCNPISGHNTLYWYLQNLGQGPELLIRYENEEAVDDSQLPKDRFSAERLKGVDSTLKIQPAELGDSAVYLCASSLSRGNEQFFGPGTRLTVL.

The rearrangement links TRBV11-3 to TRBJ1-3; D remains unclear. CDR3 size: 12 residues. Trimming removed 5 bases from V and 4 bases from J, with 6 bases in between. Germline V gene sequence: CDR1 SGHNT, CDR2 YENEEA. The CDR3 sequence: CASSPVGNTIYF. As DNA, the CDR3 is TGTGCCAGCAGCCCAGTCGGAAACACCATATATTTT.

The chain links TRBV7-9 to TRBJ1-1; 8 nucleotides line up with TRBD1. The CDR3 loop spans 19 amino acids. The germline V gene encodes CDR1 SEHNR and CDR2 FQNEAQ (reference sequence). Trimming at V came to 3 bases and at J to 0 bases, leaving 15 bases not matched to a gene. The CDR3: CASSFRAIGTGSMNTEAFF. The DNA of the CDR3 is TGTGCCAGCAGCTTTCGGGCCATCGGGACAGGCAGCATGAACACTGAAGCTTTCTTT.

V and J are TRBV19 and TRBJ1-1; D is perhaps TRBD1 (5 bases). The CDR3 totals 15 residues. The V and J ends lost 5 bases and 1 base respectively, with 14 bases between them. The germline V gene encodes CDR1 LNHDA and CDR2 SQIVND (reference sequence). CDR3 sequence reads: CASSLTGETNTEAFF. DNA of the CDR3: TGTGCCAGTAGTTTAACAGGCGAGACGAACACTGAAGCTTTCTTT.

This clone was seen just once. V is TRBV5-6 and J is TRBJ1-6; D gene ambiguous. Germline-derived CDR1 and CDR2 are SGHDT and YYEEEE. This CDR3 has 15 amino acids. The V and J ends lost 2 bases and 10 bases respectively, with 16 bases between them. In DNA, the CDR3 is TGTGCCAGCAGCTTCTCTCGTCAGGTTGGGTCACCCCTCCACTTT. Amino acids: CASSFSRQVGSPLHF.

The rearrangement links TRBV5-1 to TRBJ1-4; perhaps TRBD1 as D (5 bases). The CDR3 sequence is 14 residues long. Germline V CDR1 and CDR2: SGHRS, YFSETQ. Trimming removed 5 bases from V and 5 bases from J, with 13 bases in between. The DNA of the CDR3 is TGCGCCAGCAGATCGACAGAAATAAATGAAAAACTGTTTTTT. Its protein product is CASRSTEINEKLFF. Variable domain in full (rest from reference TRBV5-1 and TRBJ1-4): KAGVTQTPRYLIKTRGQQVTLSCSPISGHRSVSWYQQTPGQGLQFLFEYFSETQRNKGNFPGRFSGRQFSNSRSEMNVSTLELGDSALYLCASRSTEINEKLFFGSGTQLSVL.

This clone was found a few times. The chain carries TRBV2 and TRBJ2-7; tentatively, D is TRBD2 (5 bases). CDR3 length: 13 amino acids. Germline assignment: CDR1 SNHLY and CDR2 FYNNEI. V lost 2 bases and J 6 bases, leaving 11 bases between the germline ends. CDR3 in amino acids: CASSESWAGEQYF. The CDR3, as DNA: TGTGCCAGCAGTGAATCTTGGGCGGGCGAGCAGTACTTC.